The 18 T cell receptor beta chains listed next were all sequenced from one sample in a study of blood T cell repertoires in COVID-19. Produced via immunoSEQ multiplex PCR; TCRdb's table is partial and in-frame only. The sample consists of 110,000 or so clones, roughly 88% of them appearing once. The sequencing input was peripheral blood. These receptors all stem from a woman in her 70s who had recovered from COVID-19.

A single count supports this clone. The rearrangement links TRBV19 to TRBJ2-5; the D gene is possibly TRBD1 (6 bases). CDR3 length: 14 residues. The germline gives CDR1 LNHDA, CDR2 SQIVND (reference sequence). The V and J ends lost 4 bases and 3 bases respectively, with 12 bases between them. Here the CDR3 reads CASSNPRTEETQYF. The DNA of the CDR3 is TGTGCCAGTAGTAACCCAAGGACAGAAGAGACCCAGTACTTC.

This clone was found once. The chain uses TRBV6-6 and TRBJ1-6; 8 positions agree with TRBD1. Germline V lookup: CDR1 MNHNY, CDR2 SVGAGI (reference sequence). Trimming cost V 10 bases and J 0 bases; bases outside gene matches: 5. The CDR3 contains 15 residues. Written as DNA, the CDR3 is TGTGCCACCCGGACAGGGAGCTCCTATAATTCACCCCTCCACTTT. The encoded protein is CATRTGSSYNSPLHF.

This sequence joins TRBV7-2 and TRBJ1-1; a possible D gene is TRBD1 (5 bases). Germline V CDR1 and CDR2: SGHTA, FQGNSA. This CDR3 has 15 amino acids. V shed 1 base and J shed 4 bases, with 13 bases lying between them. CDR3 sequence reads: CASSLVLGGATEAFF. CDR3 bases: TGTGCCAGCAGCTTAGTTCTCGGCGGGGCCACTGAAGCTTTCTTT. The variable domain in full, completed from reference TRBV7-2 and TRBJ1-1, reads GAGVSQSPSNKVTEKGKDVELRCDPISGHTALYWYRQSLGQGLEFLIYFQGNSAPDKSGLPSDRFSAERTGGSVSTLTIQRTQQEDSAVYLCASSLVLGGATEAFFGQGTRLTVV.

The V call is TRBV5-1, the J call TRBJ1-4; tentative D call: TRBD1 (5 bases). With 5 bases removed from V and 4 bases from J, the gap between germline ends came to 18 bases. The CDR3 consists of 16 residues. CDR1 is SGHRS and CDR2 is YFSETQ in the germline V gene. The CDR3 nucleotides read TGCGCCAGCAGTCTGGGGGGGTCCGCCTATAATGAAAAACTGTTTTTT. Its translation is CASSLGGSAYNEKLFF.

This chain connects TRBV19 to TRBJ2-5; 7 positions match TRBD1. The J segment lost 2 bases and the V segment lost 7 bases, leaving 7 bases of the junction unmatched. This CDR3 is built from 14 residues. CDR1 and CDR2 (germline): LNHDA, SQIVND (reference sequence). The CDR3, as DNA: TGTGCCAGTAAAAACCGGGACAGACAAGAGACCCAGTACTTC. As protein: CASKNRDRQETQYF.

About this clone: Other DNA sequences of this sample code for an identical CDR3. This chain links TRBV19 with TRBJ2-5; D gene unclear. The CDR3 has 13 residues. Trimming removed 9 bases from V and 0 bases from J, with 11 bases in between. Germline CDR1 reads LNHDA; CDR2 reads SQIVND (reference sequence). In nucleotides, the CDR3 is TGTGCCAGCAGTTCAGTGTACCAAGAGACCCAGTACTTC. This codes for CASSSVYQETQYF.

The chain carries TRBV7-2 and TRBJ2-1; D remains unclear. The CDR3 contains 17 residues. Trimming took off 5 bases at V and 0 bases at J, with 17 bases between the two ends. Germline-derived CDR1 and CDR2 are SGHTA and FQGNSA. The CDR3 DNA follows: TGTGCCAGCAGCCAAAGCAGAGGCGCCCCCTCCTACAATGAGCAGTTCTTC. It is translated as CASSQSRGAPSYNEQFF. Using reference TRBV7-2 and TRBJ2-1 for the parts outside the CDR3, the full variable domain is GAGVSQSPSNKVTEKGKDVELRCDPISGHTALYWYRQSLGQGLEFLIYFQGNSAPDKSGLPSDRFSAERTGGSVSTLTIQRTQQEDSAVYLCASSQSRGAPSYNEQFFGPGTRLTVL.

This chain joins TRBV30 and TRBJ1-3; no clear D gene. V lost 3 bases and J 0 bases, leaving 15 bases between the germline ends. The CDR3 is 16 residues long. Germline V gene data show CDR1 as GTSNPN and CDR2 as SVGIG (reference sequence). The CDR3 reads CAWRGGVVFSGNTIYF. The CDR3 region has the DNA TGTGCCTGGAGGGGCGGGGTGGTCTTCTCTGGAAACACCATATATTTT. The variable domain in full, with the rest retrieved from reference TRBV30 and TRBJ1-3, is SQTIHQWPATLVQPVGSPLSLECTVEGTSNPNLYWYRQAAGRGLQLLFYSVGIGQISSEVPQNLSASRPQDRQFILSSKKLLLSDSGFYLCAWRGGVVFSGNTIYFGEGSWLTVV.

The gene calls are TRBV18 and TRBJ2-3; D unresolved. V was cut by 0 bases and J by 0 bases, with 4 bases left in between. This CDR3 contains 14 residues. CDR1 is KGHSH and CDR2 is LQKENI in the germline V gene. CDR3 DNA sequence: TGTGCCAGCTCACCACCGACTAGCACAGATACGCAGTATTTT. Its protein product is CASSPPTSTDTQYF.

The CDR3: CASGKKTSTDTQYF. DNA of the CDR3: TGTGCCAGCGGAAAAAAGACTAGCACAGATACGCAGTATTTT. The chain combines TRBV25-1 with TRBJ2-3; no firm D call. The CDR3 is 14 residues long. With 8 bases removed from V and 0 bases from J, the gap between germline ends came to 12 bases. Germline V gene lookup returns CDR1 MGHDK and CDR2 SYGVNS. Full variable domain (remainder filled in from reference TRBV25-1 and TRBJ2-3): EADIYQTPRYLVIGTGKKITLECSQTMGHDKMYWYQQDPGMELHLIHYSYGVNSTEKGDLSSESTVSRIRTEHFPLTLESARPSHTSQYLCASGKKTSTDTQYFGPGTRLTVL.

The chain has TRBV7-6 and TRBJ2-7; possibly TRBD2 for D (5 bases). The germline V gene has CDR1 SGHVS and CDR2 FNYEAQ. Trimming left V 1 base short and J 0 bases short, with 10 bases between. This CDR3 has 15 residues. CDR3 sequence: CASSLGSDFSYEQYF. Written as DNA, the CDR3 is TGTGCCAGCAGCTTAGGTAGCGACTTCTCCTACGAGCAGTACTTC.

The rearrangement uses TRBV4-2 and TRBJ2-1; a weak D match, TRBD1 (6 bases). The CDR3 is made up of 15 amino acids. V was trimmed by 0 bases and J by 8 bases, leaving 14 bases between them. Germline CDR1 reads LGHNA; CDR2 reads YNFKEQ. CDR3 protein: CASSQENWGRDEQFF. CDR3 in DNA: TGTGCCAGCAGCCAAGAAAATTGGGGGCGGGATGAGCAGTTCTTC.

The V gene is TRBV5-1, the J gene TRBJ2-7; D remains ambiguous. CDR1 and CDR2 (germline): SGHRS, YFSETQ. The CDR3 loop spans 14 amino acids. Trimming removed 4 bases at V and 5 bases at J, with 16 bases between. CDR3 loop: CASSVGSRLDEQYF. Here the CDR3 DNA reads TGCGCCAGCAGCGTGGGCAGTCGTCTGGACGAGCAGTACTTC.

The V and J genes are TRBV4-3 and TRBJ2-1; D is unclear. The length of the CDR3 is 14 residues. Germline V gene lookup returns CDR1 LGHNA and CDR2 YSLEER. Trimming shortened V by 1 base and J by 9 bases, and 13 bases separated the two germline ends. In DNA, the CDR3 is TGCGCCAGCAGCCAAGGCAGGTTGGGCGTTGAGCAGTTCTTC. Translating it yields CASSQGRLGVEQFF.

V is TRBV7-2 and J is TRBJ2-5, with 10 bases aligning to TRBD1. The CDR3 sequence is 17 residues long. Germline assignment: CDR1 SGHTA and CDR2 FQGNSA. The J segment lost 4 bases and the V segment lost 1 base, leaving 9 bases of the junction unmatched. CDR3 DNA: TGTGCCAGCAGCTTAGGGCGGGGACAGGGGTACCGAGAGACCCAGTACTTC. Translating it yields CASSLGRGQGYRETQYF.

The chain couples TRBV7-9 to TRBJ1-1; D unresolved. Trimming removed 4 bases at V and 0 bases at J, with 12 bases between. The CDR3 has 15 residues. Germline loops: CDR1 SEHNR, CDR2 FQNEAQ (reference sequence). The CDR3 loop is CASSSPTQMNTEAFF. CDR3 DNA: TGTGCCAGCAGCTCTCCAACACAGATGAACACTGAAGCTTTCTTT.

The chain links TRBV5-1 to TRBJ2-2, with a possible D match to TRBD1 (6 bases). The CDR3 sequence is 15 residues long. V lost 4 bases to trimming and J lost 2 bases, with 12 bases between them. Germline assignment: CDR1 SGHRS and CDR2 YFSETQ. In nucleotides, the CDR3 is TGCGCCAGCAGCCCTGACAGGCCTAACACCGGGGAGCTGTTTTTT. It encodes CASSPDRPNTGELFF.

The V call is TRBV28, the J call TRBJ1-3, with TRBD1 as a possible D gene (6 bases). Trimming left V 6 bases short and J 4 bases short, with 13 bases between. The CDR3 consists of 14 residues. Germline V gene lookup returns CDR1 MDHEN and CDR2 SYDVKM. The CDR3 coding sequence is TGTGCCAGCAGCTTAATTACAGGGGGAAACACCATATATTTT. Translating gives CASSLITGGNTIYF.